Listed below are T cell receptor beta chains from one sample, sequenced in a study of blood T cells in healthy people across ages. TCRdb re-called the 5' RACE reads through MiXCR, storing one row per CDR3 protein. The sample has roughly 1,700,000 distinct CDR3 sequences; under 30% are singletons. Specimen: blood. These receptors were collected from a woman younger than 45 in good health. Both conserved end residues are part of each CDR3. D genes are given only for firm matches. The listing skips clone size in some rows; elsewhere it reads once, few, many or a size class.

V gene: TRBV11-2; clone size: -; D gene: TRBD2; CDR3 length: 15; J gene: TRBJ2-7; CDR3 DNA: TGTGCCAGCAGCTTAGAAACTAGCGTCTCCTACGAGCAGTACTTC; CDR3 protein: CASSLETSVSYEQYF
V gene: TRBV28; clone size: few; D gene: -; CDR3 length: 14; J gene: TRBJ2-7; CDR3 DNA: TGTGCCAGCAGTTTGGCGGGGTCGCGTCTCGAGCAGTACTTC; CDR3 protein: CASSLAGSRLEQYF
V gene: TRBV7-9; clone size: -; D gene: -; CDR3 length: 15; J gene: TRBJ2-2; CDR3 DNA: TGTGCCAGCAGCCCCCATACCGGGAAGAACGGGGAGCTGTTTTTT; CDR3 protein: CASSPHTGKNGELFF
V gene: TRBV29-1; clone size: many; D gene: -; CDR3 length: 13; J gene: TRBJ1-1; CDR3 DNA: TGCAGCGTCTGCTATCGTTTGGACACTGAAGCTTTCTTT; CDR3 protein: CSVCYRLDTEAFF
V gene: TRBV6-6; clone size: -; D gene: -; CDR3 length: 16; J gene: TRBJ2-2; CDR3 DNA: TGTGCCAGCAGTTACTCGCGGTCAACGAACACCGGGGAGCGGTTTTTT; CDR3 protein: CASSYSRSTNTGERFF
V gene: TRBV5-1; clone size: -; D gene: TRBD1; CDR3 length: 16; J gene: TRBJ2-7; CDR3 DNA: TGCGCCAGCAGCTTTACTCAAGGGGGCGCGGGCAATGAGCAGTACTTC; CDR3 protein: CASSFTQGGAGNEQYF
V gene: TRBV27; clone size: -; D gene: -; CDR3 length: 17; J gene: TRBJ2-1; CDR3 DNA: TGTGCCAGCAGTTTCGCCTTAGGAGCGTTGAGGGGCAATGAGCAGTTCTTC; CDR3 protein: CASSFALGALRGNEQFF
V gene: TRBV20-1; clone size: few; D gene: -; CDR3 length: 14; J gene: TRBJ1-1; CDR3 DNA: TGCAGTGCCCCGGAGTCGAAAGGGAACACTGAAGCTTTCTTT; CDR3 protein: CSAPESKGNTEAFF
V gene: TRBV9; clone size: -; D gene: -; CDR3 length: 14; J gene: TRBJ2-1; CDR3 DNA: TGTGCCAGCAGCGTAGATAGGACCTACAATGAGCAGTTCTTC; CDR3 protein: CASSVDRTYNEQFF
V gene: TRBV20-1; clone size: many; D gene: -; CDR3 length: 12; J gene: TRBJ2-5; CDR3 DNA: TGCAGTGCTACCGAGAACCAAGAGACCCAGTACTTC; CDR3 protein: CSATENQETQYF
V gene: TRBV19; clone size: few; D gene: -; CDR3 length: 14; J gene: TRBJ1-4; CDR3 DNA: TGTGCCTCAACTCCATTGGCAACTAATGAAAAACTGTTTTTT; CDR3 protein: CASTPLATNEKLFF
V gene: TRBV20-1; clone size: few; D gene: TRBD1; CDR3 length: 14; J gene: TRBJ2-7; CDR3 DNA: TGCAGTGCTAGGGGACAGTCGGTGGGATACGAGCAGTACTTC; CDR3 protein: CSARGQSVGYEQYF
V gene: TRBV29-1; clone size: many; D gene: -; CDR3 length: 15; J gene: TRBJ2-1; CDR3 DNA: TGCAGCTCCTATAACGGCCCTAGCTCCTACAATGAGCAGTTCTTC; CDR3 protein: CSSYNGPSSYNEQFF
V gene: TRBV7-2; clone size: few; D gene: TRBD1; CDR3 length: 15; J gene: TRBJ1-2; CDR3 DNA: TGTGCCAGCAGCTCCCCAGGAGACAGGGGAAATGGCTACACCTTC; CDR3 protein: CASSSPGDRGNGYTF
V gene: TRBV6-4; clone size: few; D gene: TRBD2; CDR3 length: 17; J gene: TRBJ2-1; CDR3 DNA: TGTGCCAGCAGTAAACTAGCGGGAGGAAATCGTGGGAATGAGCAGTTCTTC; CDR3 protein: CASSKLAGGNRGNEQFF
V gene: TRBV30; clone size: -; D gene: -; CDR3 length: 14; J gene: TRBJ1-5; CDR3 DNA: TGTGCCTGGAGTGTATCAGTTAGCAATCAGCCCCAGCATTTT; CDR3 protein: CAWSVSVSNQPQHF
V gene: TRBV7-9; clone size: -; D gene: -; CDR3 length: 13; J gene: TRBJ1-1; CDR3 DNA: TGTGCCAGCAGCCTCCAAAGCGACACTGAAGCTTTCTTT; CDR3 protein: CASSLQSDTEAFF
V gene: TRBV2; clone size: few; D gene: -; CDR3 length: 14; J gene: TRBJ2-3; CDR3 DNA: TGTGCCAGCAGTGAAAGTCGACAGCTCCATCCGCAGTATTTT; CDR3 protein: CASSESRQLHPQYF
V gene: TRBV3-1; clone size: many; D gene: TRBD1; CDR3 length: 15; J gene: TRBJ2-1; CDR3 DNA: TGTGCCAGCAGCGGTTCGGGACAGGGGAGCGATGAGCAGTTCTTC; CDR3 protein: CASSGSGQGSDEQFF
V gene: TRBV3-1; clone size: -; D gene: -; CDR3 length: 13; J gene: TRBJ2-5; CDR3 DNA: TGTGCCAGCAGCCGATGGGGTTCAGAGACCCAGTACTTC; CDR3 protein: CASSRWGSETQYF
V gene: TRBV3-1; clone size: few; D gene: -; CDR3 length: 17; J gene: TRBJ2-1; CDR3 DNA: TGTGCCAGCAGCCAACTTCCCGGGAGACCCTCATACAATGAGCAGTTCTTC; CDR3 protein: CASSQLPGRPSYNEQFF
V gene: TRBV30; clone size: -; D gene: TRBD1; CDR3 length: 14; J gene: TRBJ1-2; CDR3 DNA: TGTGCCTGGAGTGGAGGGGACAGGGCCTATGGCTACACCTTC; CDR3 protein: CAWSGGDRAYGYTF
V gene: TRBV7-3; clone size: few; D gene: -; CDR3 length: 13; J gene: TRBJ2-7; CDR3 DNA: TGTGCCAGCAGCTGGACCTCAGACCGAGAGCAGTACTTC; CDR3 protein: CASSWTSDREQYF
V gene: TRBV7-9; clone size: once; D gene: -; CDR3 length: 12; J gene: TRBJ1-2; CDR3 DNA: TGTGCCAGCAGCCTGTGGACGTATGGCTACACCTTC; CDR3 protein: CASSLWTYGYTF
V gene: TRBV7-6; clone size: -; D gene: -; CDR3 length: 18; J gene: TRBJ2-3; CDR3 DNA: TGTGCCAGCAGCTTTAGCGGTACTAGAGGGGGGGCCGGAGATACGCAGTATTTT; CDR3 protein: CASSFSGTRGGAGDTQYF
V gene: TRBV9; clone size: -; D gene: -; CDR3 length: 16; J gene: TRBJ2-5; CDR3 DNA: TGTGCCAGCAGCGTAGACTGGACGGGGAGGAGTGAGACCCAGTACTTC; CDR3 protein: CASSVDWTGRSETQYF
V gene: TRBV12-3/TRBV12-4; clone size: -; D gene: TRBD1; CDR3 length: 15; J gene: TRBJ2-1; CDR3 DNA: TGTGCCATCGCAGACAGGGCCAACCTGAACAATGAGCAGTTCTTC; CDR3 protein: CAIADRANLNNEQFF
V gene: TRBV14; clone size: -; D gene: -; CDR3 length: 15; J gene: TRBJ1-4; CDR3 DNA: TGTGCCAGCAGCCTCCGGACCGGGCCCGGGGAAAAACTGTTTTTT; CDR3 protein: CASSLRTGPGEKLFF
V gene: TRBV4-2; clone size: many; D gene: -; CDR3 length: 17; J gene: TRBJ2-1; CDR3 DNA: TGTGCCAGCAGCCAAGAAGGAGGGGGCCGATCCTACAATGAGCAGTTCTTC; CDR3 protein: CASSQEGGGRSYNEQFF
V gene: TRBV5-1; clone size: -; D gene: -; CDR3 length: 15; J gene: TRBJ2-1; CDR3 DNA: TGCGCCAGCAGCTTGGTCGAGAGCTCCTACAATGAGCAGTTCTTC; CDR3 protein: CASSLVESSYNEQFF
V gene: TRBV6-2/TRBV6-3; clone size: few; D gene: -; CDR3 length: 14; J gene: TRBJ1-1; CDR3 DNA: TGTGCCACCGATAAAGATGGGGTAAGGACTGAAGCTTTCTTT; CDR3 protein: CATDKDGVRTEAFF
V gene: TRBV6-2/TRBV6-3; clone size: few; D gene: -; CDR3 length: 11; J gene: TRBJ2-1; CDR3 DNA: TGTGCCAGCAGGGAGCTGGCTGAGCAGTTCTTC; CDR3 protein: CASRELAEQFF
V gene: TRBV6-2/TRBV6-3; clone size: many; D gene: TRBD2; CDR3 length: 14; J gene: TRBJ2-7; CDR3 DNA: TGTGCCAGCAGTCTTAGCGGGAGTGGGTACGAGCAGTACTTC; CDR3 protein: CASSLSGSGYEQYF
V gene: TRBV12-5; clone size: -; D gene: -; CDR3 length: 15; J gene: TRBJ2-7; CDR3 DNA: TGTGCTAGTGGCCTCCAGGGTCCCTCCTTCTACGAGCAGGACTTC; CDR3 protein: CASGLQGPSFYEQDF
V gene: TRBV5-1; clone size: -; D gene: -; CDR3 length: 13; J gene: TRBJ2-7; CDR3 DNA: TGCGCCAGCAGCTTGGCCTCTAACTACGAGCAGTACTTC; CDR3 protein: CASSLASNYEQYF
V gene: TRBV5-1; clone size: many; D gene: TRBD1; CDR3 length: 15; J gene: TRBJ2-1; CDR3 DNA: TGCGCCAGCAGCTTCGGCGGGACAGGTTACAATGAGCAGTTCTTC; CDR3 protein: CASSFGGTGYNEQFF
V gene: TRBV12-3/TRBV12-4; clone size: many; D gene: TRBD1; CDR3 length: 17; J gene: TRBJ2-6; CDR3 DNA: TGTGCCAGCAGTTTAGGCTGGACAGGGGCTGGGGCCAACGTCCTGACTTTC; CDR3 protein: CASSLGWTGAGANVLTF